This TCR beta chain was documented in a study of T cell clonotyping in hematopoietic cell transplantation. This table comes from immunoSEQ multiplex PCR, and its TCRdb copy is limited to in-frame clones, with some not included. Counted here are under 4,000 clones, roughly 70% occurring once; the ten biggest clones make up about 6%. Germline V gene data show CDR1 as SEHNR and CDR2 as FQNEAQ (reference sequence). The CDR3 covers 14 residues. V dropped 5 bases and J dropped 9 bases, with 14 bases sitting between them. The study, taken as a whole, reports: At the given depth, recipient repertoires were over 95% de novo clonotypes.

Blood collection times were about day -28 and days 30, 100, 180 posttransplant. A few counts support this clone. Its specificity is not known. Specimen: peripheral blood mononuclear cells, collected 30 days after allogeneic stem cell transplant. The source of this sequence is a male patient in his thirties or forties who had an allogeneic stem cell transplant from an unrelated donor, so the T cells may come from the graft donor. Some clones in this sample may be carry-over from other donors' samples. The chain recombines TRBV7-9 with TRBJ1-6; the D is unclear. The CDR3 coding sequence is TGTGCCAGCAGCCGGACCTCCCGGATTTCACCCCTCCACTTT. This gives the protein CASSRTSRISPLHF.